A single sample is the source of the 15 T cell receptor beta chains below, sequenced in a study of OX40 agonist ivuxolimab in advanced cancers. Using immunoSEQ multiplex PCR, the repertoire was profiled, and TCRdb retains in-frame clones only, with some absent. Of 60,000 to 95,000 clones in the sample, 90% were seen once. Sequencing was performed on CD4+ or CD8+ T cells sorted from blood, taken in a trial of the OX40 agonist ivuxolimab. The receptors derive from an adult with an advanced solid tumor such as melanoma, head and neck, liver or kidney cancer.

V usage is TRBV29-1 and J usage is TRBJ1-5, with 10 nucleotides matching TRBD1. Germline lookup yields CDR1 SQVTM and CDR2 ANQGSEA. Trimming at V came to 6 bases and at J to 5 bases, leaving 4 bases not matched to a gene. The CDR3 totals 13 residues. The CDR3 sequence is CSVAGTGDQPQHF. CDR3 coding DNA: TGCAGCGTGGCCGGGACAGGGGATCAGCCCCAGCATTTT. The full variable domain, with the rest looked up from reference TRBV29-1 and TRBJ1-5, is SAVISQKPSRDICQRGTSLTIQCQVDSQVTMMFWYRQQPGQSLTLIATANQGSEATYESGFVIDKFPISRPNLTFSTLTVSNMSPEDSSIYLCSVAGTGDQPQHFGDGTRLSIL.

This rearrangement joins TRBV28 to TRBJ1-1; D uncertain. V was clipped by 2 bases and J by 4 bases, with 8 bases between them. The CDR3 is 13 amino acids. CDR1 and CDR2 (germline): MDHEN, SYDVKM. The CDR3 nucleotides read TGTGCCAGCAGTTTAAGGTTGGCCACTGAAGCTTTCTTT. Its protein is CASSLRLATEAFF.

The V call is TRBV29-1, the J call TRBJ2-1; TRBD2 matches 10 bases. J was trimmed by 1 base and V by 5 bases; bases with no gene match: 5. There are 15 residues in the CDR3. The V gene's germline CDR1 is SQVTM and CDR2 ANQGSEA. The CDR3 loop is CSVSGLAESYNEQFF. The CDR3 DNA is TGCAGCGTTTCCGGACTAGCGGAGTCCTACAATGAGCAGTTCTTC.

The V gene is TRBV6-5, the J gene TRBJ1-2; perhaps TRBD1 as D (6 bases). Germline V gene sequence: CDR1 MNHEY, CDR2 SVGAGI. There are 13 residues in the CDR3. Trimming stripped 5 bases from V and 7 bases from J, with 14 bases between. For the CDR3, the DNA is TGTGCCAGCAGTCAACAGGGTGTCGGTGGCTACACCTTC. This codes for CASSQQGVGGYTF.

This chain connects TRBV25-1 to TRBJ2-7; D is ambiguous. Trimming shortened V by 5 bases and J by 3 bases, and 20 bases separated the two germline ends. This CDR3 region has 16 residues. Germline values: CDR1 MGHDK, CDR2 SYGVNS. CDR3 region: CASSLPTCGVVYEQYF. CDR3 sequence (DNA): TGTGCCAGCAGTCTACCGACGTGTGGGGTGGTCTACGAGCAGTACTTC.

The genes are TRBV10-3 and TRBJ1-1, with unresolved D. This CDR3 has 14 amino acids. Germline V gene lookup returns CDR1 ENHRY and CDR2 SYGVKD. The V gene lost 3 bases and the J gene lost 0 bases, with 8 bases spanning the gap. CDR3 protein: CAISDLYMNTEAFF. The CDR3 DNA follows: TGTGCCATCAGTGATTTATACATGAACACTGAAGCTTTCTTT.

This rearrangement joins TRBV7-8 to TRBJ2-2; D might be TRBD2 (5 bases). The V gene lost 2 bases and the J gene lost 5 bases, with 12 bases spanning the gap. This CDR3 contains 15 residues. Germline-derived CDR1 and CDR2 are SGHVS and FQNEAQ. The DNA for the CDR3 is TGTGCCAGCAGCTTAATCCTCGGGGAGACCGGGGAGCTGTTTTTT. It yields the protein CASSLILGETGELFF.

The J gene is TRBJ1-1, the V gene TRBV9, with no clear D. This CDR3 has 14 amino acids. The germline gives CDR1 SGDLS, CDR2 YYNGEE. Trimming removed 1 base at V and 0 bases at J, with 7 bases between. The CDR3 region has the DNA TGTGCCAGCAGCGTACAGACGGTGAACACTGAAGCTTTCTTT. Translated: CASSVQTVNTEAFF. Full variable domain (remainder filled in from reference TRBV9 and TRBJ1-1): DSGVTQTPKHLITATGQRVTLRCSPRSGDLSVYWYQQSLDQGLQFLIQYYNGEERAKGNILERFSAQQFPDLHSELNLSSLELGDSALYFCASSVQTVNTEAFFGQGTRLTVV.

The chain is built from TRBV6-6 and TRBJ2-5, with TRBD1 identical over 9 bases. The CDR3 extends over 15 amino acids. Germline trimming cut 4 bases from V and 4 bases from J; bases unmatched to any gene: 7. Germline V lookup: CDR1 MNHNY, CDR2 SVGAGI (reference sequence). CDR3 sequence reads: CASSLPTGGIETQYF. In DNA, the CDR3 is TGTGCCAGCAGTTTACCGACAGGGGGGATAGAGACCCAGTACTTC.

Only one count was recorded for this clone. The V call is TRBV7-2, the J call TRBJ2-2; 9 bases line up with TRBD2. The CDR3 contains 14 residues. The J segment lost 6 bases and the V segment lost 4 bases, leaving 3 bases of the junction unmatched. Germline lookup yields CDR1 SGHTA and CDR2 FQGNSA. CDR3 nucleotides: TGTGCCAGCAGCTCCTCTAGCGGGGCCGGGGAGCTGTTTTTT. It translates to CASSSSSGAGELFF. The full variable domain, in which reference TRBV7-2 and TRBJ2-2 provide the parts outside the CDR3, is GAGVSQSPSNKVTEKGKDVELRCDPISGHTALYWYRQSLGQGLEFLIYFQGNSAPDKSGLPSDRFSAERTGGSVSTLTIQRTQQEDSAVYLCASSSSSGAGELFFGEGSRLTVL.

This clone was observed a handful of times. The V gene is TRBV29-1, the J gene TRBJ2-1; TRBD2 matches 10 bases. Germline V lookup: CDR1 SQVTM, CDR2 ANQGSEA. V lost 4 bases and J lost 4; bases outside the gene matches: 1. The CDR3 extends over 13 amino acids. CDR3 DNA sequence: TGCAGCGTTGGGACTAGCGGTTACAATGAGCAGTTCTTC. Residues: CSVGTSGYNEQFF.

The chain couples TRBV6-5 to TRBJ2-2; D remains ambiguous. This CDR3 is built from 11 residues. The V end lost 6 bases, the J end lost 5 bases, and 4 bases lay between the germline ends. The germline CDR1 and CDR2 sequences are MNHEY and SVGAGI. CDR3: CASRQTGELFF. CDR3 nucleotide sequence: TGTGCCAGCAGACAGACCGGGGAGCTGTTTTTT.

The chain joins TRBV19 to TRBJ1-2; the D gene is possibly TRBD1 (5 bases). This CDR3 has 13 amino acids. With 5 bases removed from V and 5 bases from J, the gap between germline ends came to 12 bases. CDR1 is LNHDA, CDR2 SQIVND, per germline (reference sequence). CDR3 coding DNA: TGTGCCAGTAGTGCGGGGCGCGGGTATGGCTACACCTTC. Translating gives CASSAGRGYGYTF.

This sequence joins TRBV5-3 and TRBJ2-7; possible D gene TRBD2, 5 bases. TRBV5-3 is classed as an ORF, of uncertain function. The CDR3 is 14 amino acids. Trimming left V 4 bases short and J 0 bases short, with 11 bases between. In DNA form, the CDR3 reads TGTGCCAGAAGCCTCTCGGACTGCTCCTACGAGCAGTACTTC. Protein sequence: CARSLSDCSYEQYF.

The J gene is TRBJ2-5, the V gene TRBV27, with a possible D match to TRBD1 (5 bases). CDR1 is MNHEY, CDR2 SMNVEV, per germline (reference sequence). CDR3 length equals 16 residues. Trimming shortened V by 2 bases and J by 4 bases, and 17 bases separated the two germline ends. The CDR3 protein is CASSLGAGWASETQYF. The DNA for the CDR3 is TGTGCCAGCAGTTTAGGAGCAGGGTGGGCTTCAGAGACCCAGTACTTC.